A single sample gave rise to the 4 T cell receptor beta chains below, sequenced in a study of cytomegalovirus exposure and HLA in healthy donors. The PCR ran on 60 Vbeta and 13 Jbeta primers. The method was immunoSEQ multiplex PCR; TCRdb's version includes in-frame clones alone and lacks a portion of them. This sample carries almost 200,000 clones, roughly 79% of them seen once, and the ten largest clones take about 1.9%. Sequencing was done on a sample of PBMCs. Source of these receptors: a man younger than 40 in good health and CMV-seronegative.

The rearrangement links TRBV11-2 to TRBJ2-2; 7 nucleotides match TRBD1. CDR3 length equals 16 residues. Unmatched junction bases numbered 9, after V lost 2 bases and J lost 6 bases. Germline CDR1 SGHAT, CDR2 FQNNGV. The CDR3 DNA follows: TGTGCCAGCAGCTTAATTGGGGTCACAGGGGCCGGGGAGCTGTTTTTT. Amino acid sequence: CASSLIGVTGAGELFF. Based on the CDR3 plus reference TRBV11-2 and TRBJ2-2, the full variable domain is EAGVAQSPRYKIIEKRQSVAFWCNPISGHATLYWYQQILGQGPKLLIQFQNNGVVDDSQLPKDRFSAERLKGVDSTLKIQPAKLEDSAVYLCASSLIGVTGAGELFFGEGSRLTVL.

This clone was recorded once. The CDR3 DNA reads as TGTGCCAGCAGGAAGACAGGGGGCGGTGAGCAGTTCTTC. It yields the protein CASRKTGGGEQFF. The chain links TRBV25-1 to TRBJ2-1; the match to TRBD1 covers 10 bases. Germline V gives CDR1 MGHDK, CDR2 SYGVNS. The CDR3 sequence is 13 residues long. Trimming at V came to 6 bases and at J to 9 bases, leaving 5 bases not matched to a gene.

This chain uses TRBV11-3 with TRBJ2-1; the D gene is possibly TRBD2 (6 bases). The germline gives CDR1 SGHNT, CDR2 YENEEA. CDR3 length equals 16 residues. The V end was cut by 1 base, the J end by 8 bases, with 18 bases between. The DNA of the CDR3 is TGTGCCAGCAGCTTAGGGAGTAACCGGGGGACGGATGAGCAGTTCTTC. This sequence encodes CASSLGSNRGTDEQFF.

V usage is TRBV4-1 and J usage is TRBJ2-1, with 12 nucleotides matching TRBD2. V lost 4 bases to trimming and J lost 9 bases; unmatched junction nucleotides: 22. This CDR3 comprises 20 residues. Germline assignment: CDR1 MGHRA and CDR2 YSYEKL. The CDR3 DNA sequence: TGCGCCAGCAGCCCTTCAGGTGTAGGGTTTGGACTAGCGGGATCCCCTGAGCAGTTCTTC. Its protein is CASSPSGVGFGLAGSPEQFF.